Below are 23 T cell receptor beta chains sequenced from a single sample in a study of tumor-infiltrating lymphocytes in primary liver carcinoma. Unsorted whole blood yielded the blood RNA, and germline DNA was also extracted. Starting material of 500 to 600 ng total RNA yielded TCR beta cDNA via a constant-region primer. A slightly modified ARM-PCR protocol with three nested multiplex PCR rounds produced these TCR beta libraries. The first two PCR rounds used TRBV1-TRBV30 primers with a Cbeta primer, around 10 cycles each. TCRdb re-derived calls from the multiplex PCR reads in MiXCR, one entry per CDR3 protein. The data hold hundreds of thousands of distinct CDR3 sequences, with 60% to 80% observed a single time. The sequenced sample was peripheral blood. The receptors originated from a man in his forties with primary liver carcinoma and hepatitis B virus infection.

Details on this clonotype: A much more abundant neighbour one base away suggests this may be a read error. It is likely a read error, because the conserved phenylalanine at the end of the CDR3 is missing. This chain links TRBV4-1 with TRBJ1-1; 11 bases agree with TRBD1. In germline, CDR1 is MGHRA, CDR2 YSYEKL. This CDR3 region has 16 residues. The trim removed 1 base at V and 4 bases at J, leaving 5 bases unmatched. CDR3 in amino acids: CASSQVGQGAGTEAFV. In DNA, the CDR3 is TGCGCCAGCAGCCAAGTCGGACAGGGGGCTGGCACTGAAGCTTTCGTT.

CDR3 amino acids: CASSFGQGLDYGYTF. The CDR3 DNA reads as TGTGCCAGCAGTTTCGGACAGGGGCTCGACTATGGCTACACCTTC. The genes are TRBV12-3 or TRBV12-4 and TRBJ1-2, with 9 nucleotides matching TRBD1. CDR3 size: 15 residues. V lost 3 bases to trimming and J lost 3 bases; unmatched junction nucleotides: 5.

A word on this clonotype: No conserved phenylalanine or tryptophan is present at the end of the CDR3, so a read error is the likely explanation. The gene calls are TRBV12-3 or TRBV12-4 and TRBJ2-6, with a possible D match to TRBD2 (6 bases). This CDR3 is 16 amino acids long. Trimming took 5 bases from V and 4 from J, leaving 15 bases between them. For the CDR3, the DNA is TGTGCCAGCAGTGCGGGACTTCTATTAGGGGCCAACGTCCTGACTTCA. Translated, it gives CASSAGLLLGANVLTS.

As concerns this clonotype: This sequence may be a read error, since a much larger clone differs from it by one base. The rearrangement links TRBV6-2 or TRBV6-3 to TRBJ2-7, with 7 bases that match TRBD1. This CDR3 contains 16 residues. J gave up 0 bases and V 4 bases, and 9 bases lay outside the gene matches. CDR1 is MNHEY and CDR2 is SVGEGT in the germline V gene. This CDR3 reads CASSLDADRASYEQYF. CDR3 nucleotide sequence: TGTGCCAGCAGTTTAGACGCAGACAGGGCCTCCTACGAGCAGTACTTC.

On this clonotype: A read error may be the cause here, since a much bigger clone is one base away. This rearrangement joins TRBV29-1 to TRBJ2-1; D is perhaps TRBD1 (5 bases). The closer fit of TRBJ2-7 to the DNA end suggests the J call may be wrong. CDR1 is SQVTM and CDR2 is ANQGSEA in the germline V gene. The CDR3 covers 14 residues. The CDR3 DNA follows: TGCAGCGCCCGTACAGGATCCTCCTACAATGAGCAGTACTTC. It specifies CSARTGSSYNEQYF.

Details on this clonotype: A much larger clone lies one base from this, so it may be a read error. V and J are TRBV12-3 or TRBV12-4 and TRBJ2-7; D not certain. The CDR3 extends over 13 amino acids. V lost 5 bases, J lost 6 bases, and 14 bases lay in between. This CDR3 reads CASSLPERGEQYF. CDR3 DNA sequence: TGTGCCAGCAGTCTACCGGAGAGAGGCGAGCAGTACTTC.

This clonotype came up once. Relative to the germline gene, one junction end is altered; a read error may explain this. The chain employs TRBV11-1 and TRBJ2-5; either TRBD1 or TRBD2 may supply D (5 bases each). Germline loops: CDR1 SGHAT, CDR2 FQDESV (reference sequence). The length of the CDR3 is 14 residues. The CDR3 DNA is TGTGCCAGCGCCCCCGGGATAGGGGTAGAGACCCAGTACTTT. Translated: CASAPGIGVETQYF.

The chain combines TRBV20-1 with TRBJ2-3; no clear D gene. Germline-derived CDR1 and CDR2 are DFQATT and SNEGSKA (reference sequence). CDR3 size: 12 residues. V was clipped by 3 bases and J by 0 bases, with 4 bases between them. The CDR3 sequence: CSARWSTDTQYF. DNA of the CDR3: TGCAGTGCTAGGTGGAGCACAGATACGCAGTATTTT.

A remark on this clonotype: A much larger clone lies one base from this, so it may be a read error. The chain uses TRBV6-1 and TRBJ2-3, with D hard to call. CDR3 size: 11 residues. Germline loops: CDR1 MNHNS, CDR2 SASEGT. The CDR3, as DNA: TGTGCCAACAGTGGGTCAGATACGCAGTATTTT. Translating it yields CANSGSDTQYF.

Comments on this clonotype: Its ends do not fully match the called genes, so a read error is possible. The chain joins TRBV6-2 or TRBV6-3 to TRBJ2-3, with unresolved D. CDR1 MNHEY and CDR2 SVGEGT come from the germline V gene. The CDR3 is made up of 13 amino acids. The CDR3 DNA reads TGTGCCAACAGTGCTAGGGTGGCAGATACGCAGTATTTT. Translated, it gives CANSARVADTQYF.

Only a few counts were recorded for this clonotype. The chain joins TRBV7-8 to TRBJ2-7, with no clear D. Trimming took off 5 bases at V and 3 bases at J, with 14 bases between the two ends. Germline lookup yields CDR1 SGHVS and CDR2 FQNEAQ. CDR3 length: 14 residues. The CDR3 loop is CASSRSANGYEQYF. CDR3 in DNA: TGTGCCAGCAGCCGCAGTGCAAACGGCTACGAGCAGTACTTC.

As regards this clonotype: Being one base from a much bigger clone, this may be a read error. The chain uses TRBV6-2 or TRBV6-3 and TRBJ2-1, with 8 nucleotides matching TRBD2. This CDR3 region has 15 residues. Per the germline V gene, CDR1 is MNHEY and CDR2 is SVGEGT. Here the CDR3 DNA reads TGTGCCAGCACCCCCGCCGGGAGGGGATTGGATGAGCAGTGCTTC. It encodes CASTPAGRGLDEQCF.

A note on this clonotype: One base away lies a much larger clone, so this may be a sequencing read error. Here the CDR3 DNA reads TGTGCCAGCAGTTCTCTCAGGGACACCTACGAGCAGTACTTC. Amino acids: CASSSLRDTYEQYF. This chain uses TRBV6-5 with TRBJ2-7; D is possibly TRBD1 (6 bases). Germline assignment: CDR1 MNHEY and CDR2 SVGAGI. This CDR3 spans 14 amino acids. V was pared by 4 bases and J by 2 bases, with 12 bases between.

The V gene is TRBV28, the J gene TRBJ2-1; TRBD2 aligns across 13 bases. V lost 10 bases to trimming and J lost 4 bases; unmatched junction nucleotides: 10. CDR3 size: 16 residues. Germline loops: CDR1 MDHEN, CDR2 SYDVKM. The CDR3, as DNA: TGTGCCACCGCTCAAGGGGGACTAGCGGGATACAATGAGCAGTTCTTC. Translated, it gives CATAQGGLAGYNEQFF.

The chain combines TRBV6-1 with TRBJ1-1; possibly TRBD1 for D (6 bases). The V end lost 10 bases, the J end lost 2 bases, and 20 bases lay between the germline ends. Germline CDR1 reads MNHNS; CDR2 reads SASEGT. The length of the CDR3 is 15 residues. CDR3: CAIEFGGLKNTEAFF. The CDR3 DNA follows: TGTGCCATAGAATTTGGGGGGCTTAAAAACACTGAAGCTTTCTTT.

This clonotype was seen once. Given the absence of the conserved phenylalanine or tryptophan at the CDR3 end, a read error is likely. This chain joins TRBV6-5 and TRBJ2-2, with 8 bases that match TRBD1. V trimming: 5 bases; J trimming: 5 bases; junction bases outside the gene matches: 10. Germline V lookup: CDR1 MNHEY, CDR2 SVGAGI. The CDR3 totals 16 residues. Here the CDR3 reads CASSRGQEVRTGELFS. CDR3 in DNA: TGTGCCAGCAGTAGGGGACAGGAGGTTCGGACCGGGGAGCTGTTTTCT.

Comment on this clonotype: A single base separates this from a much larger clone, so it may be a read error. The V gene is TRBV6-2 or TRBV6-3, the J gene TRBJ2-7, with TRBD2 as a possible D gene (6 bases). The germline V gene has CDR1 MNHEY and CDR2 SVGEGT. The CDR3 is 12 amino acids. As DNA, the CDR3 is TGTGCCAGCAGTGGGACTCCCTACGACCAGTACTTC. Amino acid sequence: CASSGTPYDQYF.

This clonotype was observed at least ten times. The V and J genes are TRBV10-2 and TRBJ2-5; D is unresolved. The CDR3 sequence is 13 residues long. V lost 5 bases to trimming and J lost 0 bases, with 7 bases between them. Germline V lookup: CDR1 WSHSY, CDR2 SAAADI. The CDR3 is CASSRADQETQYF. CDR3 nucleotide sequence: TGCGCCAGCAGTAGGGCAGACCAAGAGACCCAGTACTTC.

This clonotype showed up just a few times. The genes are TRBV5-1 and TRBJ1-1; D is possibly TRBD1 (5 bases). The length of the CDR3 is 15 residues. Trimming took off 2 bases at V and 0 bases at J, with 11 bases between the two ends. CDR1 SGHRS and CDR2 YFSETQ come from the germline V gene. For the CDR3, the DNA is TGCGCCAGCAGCTTCATGAGGGGTATGAACACTGAAGCTTTCTTT. This sequence encodes CASSFMRGMNTEAFF. The full variable domain, rest sourced from reference TRBV5-1 and TRBJ1-1, is KAGVTQTPRYLIKTRGQQVTLSCSPISGHRSVSWYQQTPGQGLQFLFEYFSETQRNKGNFPGRFSGRQFSNSRSEMNVSTLELGDSALYLCASSFMRGMNTEAFFGQGTRLTVV.

For this clonotype: Sequence at one end of the junction differs from germline and may be a read error. The rearrangement uses TRBV14 and TRBJ2-4; tentative D call: TRBD2 (7 bases). Germline loops: CDR1 SGHDN, CDR2 FVKESK. This CDR3 comprises 19 residues. The CDR3 loop is CTSSQGGGVPPITKNIQYF. The DNA for the CDR3 is TGTACCAGCAGCCAAGGGGGGGGCGTTCCCCCGATAACCAAAAACATTCAGTACTTC.

Regarding this clonotype: One junction end disagrees with the germline gene, perhaps due to a read error. The chain uses TRBV9 and TRBJ2-1, with D possibly TRBD2 on 5 matching bases. The V gene's germline CDR1 is SGDLS and CDR2 YYNGEE. The CDR3 has 15 amino acids. DNA for the CDR3: TGTGCCAGCAACGTAGCTTTGGGAGTTGATAGGGAGCAGTTCTTC. As protein: CASNVALGVDREQFF.

A single count supports this clonotype. An end of the junction does not agree with germline; a read error may underlie this. V gene TRBV11-3 combines with J gene TRBJ1-1; 7 nucleotides line up with TRBD1. Germline V gives CDR1 SGHNT, CDR2 YENEEA. The CDR3 loop spans 13 amino acids. CDR3 loop: CVSSLRGATEAFF. The CDR3 nucleotides are TGTGTCAGCAGCCTCAGGGGGGCTACTGAAGCTTTCTTT.

A note on this clonotype: This may stem from a read error, because a much larger clone lies one nucleotide away. The chain joins TRBV6-5 to TRBJ2-1; 14 bases match TRBD2. Germline lookup yields CDR1 MNHEY and CDR2 SVGAGI. The CDR3 is 15 amino acids. The CDR3 is CANSKGLAGVHEQFF. The CDR3 region has the DNA TGTGCCAACAGTAAGGGACTAGCGGGAGTCCATGAGCAGTTCTTC.